The 8 T cell receptor beta chains in this list originate from one sample, sequenced in a study of beta chain features in type 1 diabetes. The study reverse transcribed the entire isolated RNA, so it sequenced expressed TCRB transcripts. TCRdb's copy holds only in-frame clones and misses some; the assay was immunoSEQ multiplex PCR. The sample holds hundreds of thousands of clones, 30% seen once. Sequencing was performed on naive CD4+ T cells from blood. These receptors all come from a young man in good health.

This clone was observed a handful of times. The V gene is TRBV4-2, the J gene TRBJ2-2; D is ambiguous. CDR1 is LGHNA, CDR2 YNFKEQ, per germline. With 1 base removed from V and 6 bases from J, the gap between germline ends came to 12 bases. This CDR3 has 15 residues. The CDR3 DNA is TGTGCCAGCAGCCAAGCCCCGTTCAGCCCCGGGGAGCTGTTTTTT. This gives the protein CASSQAPFSPGELFF.

The chain uses TRBV29-1 and TRBJ1-4; D uncertain. CDR3 length: 13 residues. Germline V gene data show CDR1 as SQVTM and CDR2 as ANQGSEA. V was shortened by 5 bases and J by 4 bases, with 11 bases between the two germline ends. CDR3 sequence (DNA): TGCAGCGTTTCTACGGCGGGTAATGAAAAACTGTTTTTT. Protein product: CSVSTAGNEKLFF.

V usage is TRBV5-1 and J usage is TRBJ2-7, with 8 nucleotides matching TRBD1. Trimming took 4 bases from V and 6 from J; bases not matched to a gene: 9. This CDR3 has 14 residues. The germline V gene encodes CDR1 SGHRS and CDR2 YFSETQ. CDR3 amino acids: CASSLLQGTGEQYF. In DNA form, the CDR3 reads TGCGCCAGCAGCCTCCTACAGGGGACAGGCGAGCAGTACTTC.

This clone was seen more than once but under ten times. This chain connects TRBV29-1 to TRBJ2-1; no reliable D call. Germline CDR1 and CDR2: SQVTM and ANQGSEA. This CDR3 contains 10 residues. V was trimmed by 4 bases and J by 5 bases, leaving 3 bases between them. The DNA of the CDR3 is TGCAGCGTTGTGAACAATGAGCAGTTCTTC. Amino acids: CSVVNNEQFF.

The gene calls are TRBV30 and TRBJ2-1, with 10 bases fitting TRBD2. V lost 0 bases and J lost 8; bases outside the gene matches: 16. Germline lookup yields CDR1 GTSNPN and CDR2 SVGIG (reference sequence). The CDR3 spans 18 residues. CDR3 nucleotide sequence: TGTGCCTGGAGTGTACAAAGGACTAGCGGTCCTAAGAGGGATGAGCAGTTCTTC. Translated, it gives CAWSVQRTSGPKRDEQFF.

V usage is TRBV7-8 and J usage is TRBJ2-5; TRBD1 is a possible D gene (6 bases). The CDR3 runs to 13 residues. CDR1 and CDR2 from the germline V gene are SGHVS and FQNEAQ. V was cut by 3 bases and J by 4 bases, with 9 bases left in between. CDR3 in amino acids: CASSFTGRETQYF. CDR3 in DNA: TGTGCCAGCAGCTTTACAGGGCGAGAGACCCAGTACTTC. Together with reference TRBV7-8 and TRBJ2-5, the CDR3 gives the full variable domain: GAGVSQSPRYKVAKRGQDVALRCDPISGHVSLFWYQQALGQGPEFLTYFQNEAQLDKSGLPSDRFFAERPEGSVSTLKIQRTQQEDSAVYLCASSFTGRETQYFGPGTRLLVL.

This chain joins TRBV4-3 and TRBJ2-3; D uncertain. CDR3 length: 14 amino acids. The V gene's germline CDR1 is LGHNA and CDR2 YSLEER. V shed 0 bases and J shed 5 bases, with 9 bases lying between them. CDR3 coding DNA: TGCGCCAGCAGCCAAGATACCCGGGTAGATACGCAGTATTTT. It translates to CASSQDTRVDTQYF.

The gene calls are TRBV9 and TRBJ2-1; 7 bases fit TRBD2. From germline, CDR1 is SGDLS and CDR2 YYNGEE. J was trimmed by 3 bases and V by 0 bases; bases with no gene match: 3. The CDR3 runs to 15 residues. In DNA, the CDR3 is TGTGCCAGCAGCGTAGTGGGAGGGAACTACAATGAGCAGTTCTTC. Its protein product is CASSVVGGNYNEQFF.